This T cell receptor beta chain comes out of a study of regulatory T cells in long-lasting Graves disease. In this sample, this clonotype turned up a few times. In building TCR beta libraries, iRepertoire HTBI primers were used together with Arm-PCR of CDR3 regions. One entry per CDR3 protein, called by TCRdb with MiXCR from the multiplex PCR reads. The sample includes almost 450,000 distinct CDR3 sequences, 16% seen only once; the top ten take roughly 10%. The germline gives CDR1 MGHRA, CDR2 YSYEKL. V lost 5 bases to trimming and J lost 3 bases, with 18 bases between them. CDR3 length: 16 residues. Time point in this sample: newly diagnosed GD, antithyroid drugs for less than 3 months. Making the TCR library involved RNA that had been extracted from PBMCs. These data were also filed under a second study, of T cells in Graves' hyperthyroidism and ophthalmopathy. That study reports: The patients, who ranged from 18 to 65 in age, presented with newly diagnosed hyperthyroidism lasting under 2 months. Patients with ophthalmopathy were separated from those with stable hyperthyroidism by a 13 V-J model.

The TCR was taken from a woman aged 25 to 39 with Graves disease. This specimen was peripheral blood mononuclear cells (PBMCs), taken at new diagnosis, from a patient treated with antithyroid drugs. The V gene is TRBV4-1, the J gene TRBJ2-3, with D possibly matching TRBD1 (6 bases). The CDR3 DNA follows: TGCGCCAGCAGCGGGCCCCACAGGGCTCCGACAGATACGCAGTATTTT. The encoded protein is CASSGPHRAPTDTQYF.